Below, 27 T cell receptor beta chains from the same sample are listed, as sequenced in a study of blood T cell repertoires in COVID-19. Sequenced by immunoSEQ multiplex PCR; TCRdb stores in-frame clones only, minus some. This sample has under 400,000 clones; 89% occur once, and the top ten carry 3.9%. Source material: peripheral blood. These receptors came from an older woman with COVID-19, enrolled during active disease.

V usage is TRBV6-5 and J usage is TRBJ1-5, with 7 bases lining up with TRBD1. Looked up from germline, CDR1 is MNHEY and CDR2 is SVGAGI. This CDR3 has 14 amino acids. J lost 2 bases, V lost 8 bases, and 6 bases had no gene match. For the CDR3, the DNA is TGTGCCAGCCGTACAGGGGAACGCAATCAGCCCCAGCATTTT. This codes for CASRTGERNQPQHF.

V and J are TRBV6-5 and TRBJ2-5; weak D call: TRBD1 (6 bases). The V end was cut by 2 bases, the J end by 4 bases, with 17 bases between. The germline V gene has CDR1 MNHEY and CDR2 SVGAGI. The length of the CDR3 is 16 residues. CDR3 residues: CASSYGGLGGRETQYF. CDR3 DNA: TGTGCCAGCAGTTACGGCGGCCTAGGGGGTCGAGAGACCCAGTACTTC.

The chain employs TRBV15 and TRBJ1-3; D is possibly TRBD1 (6 bases). V was shortened by 1 base and J by 3 bases, with 13 bases between the two germline ends. The CDR3 has 16 residues. Germline V gene lookup returns CDR1 LNHNV and CDR2 YYDKDF (reference sequence). The CDR3 loop reads CATSRGTAGLGNTIYF. CDR3 sequence (DNA): TGTGCCACCAGCAGAGGGACAGCCGGTCTTGGAAACACCATATATTTT.

The chain has TRBV7-9 and TRBJ1-1; D call uncertain. The CDR3 consists of 15 residues. Looked up from germline, CDR1 is SEHNR and CDR2 is FQNEAQ (reference sequence). Deletions cut 4 bases from V and 5 bases from J, with 17 bases between. CDR3 amino acids: CASSWRAIANTEAFF. In DNA, the CDR3 is TGTGCCAGCAGCTGGCGGGCTATAGCAAATACTGAAGCTTTCTTT.

The chain joins TRBV4-2 to TRBJ1-3, with 10 positions matching TRBD1. Germline CDR1 is LGHNA and CDR2 is YNFKEQ. Trimming cost V 4 bases and J 0 bases; bases outside gene matches: 9. The CDR3 is 18 amino acids. CDR3: CASSPGTGDLLSGNTIYF. In nucleotides, the CDR3 is TGTGCCAGCAGCCCCGGGACAGGGGACTTACTCTCTGGAAACACCATATATTTT.

This clone has just one count. V and J are TRBV5-6 and TRBJ2-5; 9 bases align to TRBD1. The CDR3 has 16 residues. V lost 0 bases, J lost 5 bases, and 8 bases stayed unmatched. Germline assignment: CDR1 SGHDT and CDR2 YYEEEE. CDR3: CASSLGGQGVRETQYF. The CDR3 DNA sequence: TGTGCCAGCAGCTTGGGGGGACAGGGTGTTAGGGAGACCCAGTACTTC.

The gene calls are TRBV11-2 and TRBJ2-7; 7 bases map to TRBD2. This CDR3 is 15 amino acids long. Unmatched junction bases numbered 12, after V lost 3 bases and J lost 7 bases. Per the germline V gene, CDR1 is SGHAT and CDR2 is FQNNGV. Here the CDR3 reads CASSFDPGLPREQYF. DNA for the CDR3: TGTGCCAGCAGCTTCGACCCGGGACTACCTCGGGAGCAGTACTTC.

The CDR3 DNA sequence: TGTGCCAGCAGTTTATTGGGACAGTTCTATGGCTACACCTTC. Translating gives CASSLLGQFYGYTF. The gene calls are TRBV28 and TRBJ1-2; 7 bases map to TRBD1. V lost 1 base and J lost 4; bases outside the gene matches: 3. Germline CDR1 MDHEN, CDR2 SYDVKM. This CDR3 is built from 14 residues.

This chain uses TRBV2 with TRBJ1-1; no definite D call. This CDR3 has 12 residues. Germline loops: CDR1 SNHLY, CDR2 FYNNEI. Trimming pared 4 bases from V and 10 bases from J, leaving 13 bases between. CDR3 sequence: CASSVLGGRAFF. As DNA, the CDR3 is TGTGCCAGCAGTGTTCTCGGTGGTAGAGCTTTCTTT. Variable domain in full (rest from reference TRBV2 and TRBJ1-1): EPEVTQTPSHQVTQMGQEVILRCVPISNHLYFYWYRQILGQKVEFLVSFYNNEISEKSEIFDDQFSVERPDGSNFTLKIRSTKLEDSAMYFCASSVLGGRAFFGQGTRLTVV.

The rearrangement joins TRBV11-2 to TRBJ1-2; D remains ambiguous. Trimming stripped 4 bases from V and 8 bases from J, with 11 bases between. CDR1 SGHAT and CDR2 FQNNGV come from the germline V gene. CDR3 size: 12 residues. The CDR3 DNA is TGTGCCAGCAGCTCCCCGGGTGGAGGCTACACCTTC. Translation gives CASSSPGGGYTF.

The chain combines TRBV9 with TRBJ1-2, with 8 bases matching TRBD1. The CDR3 is 16 amino acids. Germline V gene sequence: CDR1 SGDLS, CDR2 YYNGEE. Trimming removed 0 bases from V and 2 bases from J; junction bases left unmatched: 6. The chain's CDR3 is CASSVDPGGMNYGYTF. For the CDR3, the DNA is TGTGCCAGCAGCGTAGATCCAGGGGGCATGAACTATGGCTACACCTTC.

The CDR3 loop is CASSPRTSRNSDTQYF. The CDR3 nucleotides read TGTGCCAGCAGCCCCCGGACTAGCCGTAATTCAGATACGCAGTATTTT. The V and J genes are TRBV5-4 and TRBJ2-3; TRBD2 aligns across 8 bases. The CDR3 is 16 residues long. With V trimmed by 4 bases and J by 4 bases, 11 bases remained unmatched. Germline CDR1 reads SGHNT; CDR2 reads YYREEE (reference sequence).

This clone was observed a single time. The chain is built from TRBV28 and TRBJ1-6, with unresolved D. The V gene's germline CDR1 is MDHEN and CDR2 SYDVKM. The ends were cut back, 3 bases at V and 0 bases at J, with 6 bases in the middle. The CDR3 is 15 amino acids. As DNA, the CDR3 is TGTGCCAGCAGTTTTGAGAGCTCCTATAATTCACCCCTCCACTTT. Its protein product is CASSFESSYNSPLHF.

The V gene is TRBV6-1, the J gene TRBJ1-5; D not resolved. Germline V CDR1 and CDR2: MNHNS, SASEGT. V lost 3 bases, J lost 3 bases, and 9 bases lay in between. This CDR3 is 14 amino acids long. The chain's CDR3 is CASSDRGNNQPQHF. The CDR3 DNA is TGTGCCAGCAGTGACAGAGGGAACAATCAGCCCCAGCATTTT.

The chain recombines TRBV4-1 with TRBJ1-1, with TRBD1 as a possible D gene (6 bases). Trimming cost V 1 base and J 6 bases, with 18 bases left between them. Germline CDR1 MGHRA, CDR2 YSYEKL. The CDR3 has 16 amino acids. CDR3 nucleotides: TGCGCCAGCAGCCAAGGGTCAGGGGTGGTGGATCCTGAAGCTTTCTTT. This encodes CASSQGSGVVDPEAFF.

This chain joins TRBV9 and TRBJ2-7, with TRBD1 matching over 7 bases. This CDR3 comprises 15 residues. CDR1 and CDR2 from the germline V gene are SGDLS and YYNGEE. V gave up 0 bases and J gave up 2 bases; unmatched junction bases: 5. The CDR3 nucleotides read TGTGCCAGCAGCGTAGCTCCAGACAGGGCCTACGAGCAGTACTTC. This codes for CASSVAPDRAYEQYF. Variable domain in full (rest from reference TRBV9 and TRBJ2-7): DSGVTQTPKHLITATGQRVTLRCSPRSGDLSVYWYQQSLDQGLQFLIQYYNGEERAKGNILERFSAQQFPDLHSELNLSSLELGDSALYFCASSVAPDRAYEQYFGPGTRLTVT.

V is TRBV29-1 and J is TRBJ1-2, with TRBD1 identical over 11 bases. The germline gives CDR1 SQVTM, CDR2 ANQGSEA. The CDR3 has 15 amino acids. V was clipped by 0 bases and J by 6 bases; unmatched bases: 6. The CDR3 DNA sequence: TGCAGCGTTGAAGATCTGGGGACAGGGGGAAATGGCTACACCTTC. This translates into CSVEDLGTGGNGYTF.

In nucleotides, the CDR3 is TGTGCCTGGAGTAGGGGGTTCTCCTACGAGCAGTACTTC. Protein sequence: CAWSRGFSYEQYF. The rearrangement uses TRBV30 and TRBJ2-7, with a weak D call TRBD1 (6 bases). The CDR3 contains 13 residues. Germline CDR1 reads GTSNPN; CDR2 reads SVGIG (reference sequence). Trimming removed 2 bases at V and 0 bases at J, with 8 bases between.

The chain is built from TRBV4-1 and TRBJ1-1, with 12 bases matching TRBD1. CDR3 size: 16 residues. The trim removed 2 bases at V and 2 bases at J, leaving 3 bases unmatched. Germline V gene sequence: CDR1 MGHRA, CDR2 YSYEKL. The CDR3 loop is CASSQPGQGANTEAFF. The CDR3 bases are TGCGCCAGCAGCCAACCGGGACAGGGGGCTAACACTGAAGCTTTCTTT.

With regard to this clone: The sample carries other DNA sequences with the same CDR3. This chain joins TRBV7-2 and TRBJ2-3; 12 bases match TRBD2. Germline V gene data show CDR1 as SGHTA and CDR2 as FQGNSA. Unmatched junction bases numbered 6, after V lost 5 bases and J lost 6 bases. The CDR3 loop spans 15 amino acids. The CDR3 protein is CASSLLAGGGDTQYF. CDR3 in DNA: TGTGCCAGCAGCCTCCTAGCGGGGGGGGGTGATACGCAGTATTTT.

This chain connects TRBV5-1 to TRBJ2-1; 9 bases match TRBD1. After removal of 5 bases from V and 9 bases from J, the junction contained 9 bases not matched to a gene. The CDR3 runs 14 residues. The germline V gene has CDR1 SGHRS and CDR2 YFSETQ. The CDR3 spells CASRPGTGNAEQFF. The DNA of the CDR3 is TGCGCCAGCAGGCCCGGGACAGGGAACGCTGAGCAGTTCTTC.

The J gene is TRBJ2-2, the V gene TRBV6-5; D unclear. Trimming stripped 3 bases from V and 7 bases from J, with 6 bases between. This CDR3 comprises 12 residues. Germline lookup yields CDR1 MNHEY and CDR2 SVGAGI. This chain's CDR3 is CASSYSGGELFF. The CDR3 region has the DNA TGTGCCAGCAGTTATAGTGGCGGGGAGCTGTTTTTT.

This chain uses TRBV3-1 (or the pseudogene TRBV3-2) with TRBJ1-2, with no clear D. The length of the CDR3 is 14 residues. CDR1 is LGHDT and CDR2 is YNNKEL in the germline V gene (reference sequence). Trimming took 0 bases from V and 5 from J, leaving 10 bases between them. In nucleotides, the CDR3 is TGTGCCAGCAGCCAAGAAGCGGAACTATATGGCTACACCTTC. Protein: CASSQEAELYGYTF.

V gene TRBV2 combines with J gene TRBJ1-2, with TRBD1 matching 9 bases. Germline CDR1 reads SNHLY; CDR2 reads FYNNEI. The V gene end was trimmed by 4 bases and the J gene end by 8 bases; junction bases not matched to a gene: 5. This CDR3 contains 13 residues. Here the CDR3 reads CASSGDRAGGYTF. In nucleotides, the CDR3 is TGTGCCAGCAGTGGGGACAGGGCAGGAGGCTACACCTTC.

V usage is TRBV9 and J usage is TRBJ1-3; D is unclear. V was cut by 4 bases and J by 3 bases, with 14 bases left in between. The CDR3 sequence is 15 residues long. Germline V CDR1 and CDR2: SGDLS, YYNGEE. The CDR3 DNA follows: TGTGCCAGCAGCCCGGCGGGGATGGATGGAAACACCATATATTTT. The encoded protein is CASSPAGMDGNTIYF.

The rearrangement uses TRBV18 and TRBJ2-3, with D possibly TRBD2 on 5 matching bases. The CDR3 contains 12 residues. CDR1 is KGHSH, CDR2 LQKENI, per germline. The V gene lost 4 bases and the J gene lost 6 bases, with 8 bases spanning the gap. CDR3 nucleotide sequence: TGTGCCAGCTCACACCGGGGTGATACGCAGTATTTT. Its protein is CASSHRGDTQYF.

This clone was counted a single time. V gene TRBV6-5 combines with J gene TRBJ2-5; TRBD2 is a possible D gene (6 bases). CDR3 length: 15 amino acids. Germline loops: CDR1 MNHEY, CDR2 SVGAGI. Deletions cut 5 bases from V and 4 bases from J, with 17 bases between. CDR3 protein: CASSRQVARGETQYF. DNA for the CDR3: TGTGCCAGCAGTCGCCAGGTGGCGCGGGGAGAGACCCAGTACTTC.